This T cell receptor (beta chain) was captured by sequencing in a study of human T cells and chemical hapten exposure. Study conclusions and caveats: The count of PT1 expanded TCRs correlated positively with patch test score.

TCRdb re-derived calls from the RACE reads in MiXCR, one entry per CDR3 protein. The data contain approximately 90,000 distinct CDR3 sequences, roughly a tenth of them singletons. Worth noting for this clonotype: The antigen is not known.

V was clipped by 4 bases and J by 10 bases, with 16 bases between them. The germline gives CDR1 SGHKS, CDR2 YYEKEE (reference sequence). The CDR3 runs 13 residues. Time point meaning: patch test 1, 2 weeks after DPC sensitization. As to treatment: therapeutic diphenylcyclopropenone sensitization with weekly scalp DPC. From whole blood left unfractionated, total RNA was extracted. This clonotype originated in a man between 40 and 49 years old with alopecia areata. Some clones in this sample may be carry-over from other donors' samples. This material consisted of whole blood, taken in connection with sensitization to the hapten diphenylcyclopropenone (DPC). The rearrangement uses TRBV5-5 and TRBJ2-3; D may be TRBD1 or TRBD2 (5 bases each). The CDR3 nucleotides are TGTGCCAGCAGCCCAGAACCGGGACGGCCGCAGTATTTT. Its translation: CASSPEPGRPQYF. The whole variable domain, filled in from reference TRBV5-5 and TRBJ2-3, reads DAGVTQSPTHLIKTRGQQVTLRCSPISGHKSVSWYQQVLGQGPQFIFQYYEKEERGRGNFPDRFSARQFPNYSSELNVNALLLGDSALYLCASSPEPGRPQYFGPGTRLTVL.